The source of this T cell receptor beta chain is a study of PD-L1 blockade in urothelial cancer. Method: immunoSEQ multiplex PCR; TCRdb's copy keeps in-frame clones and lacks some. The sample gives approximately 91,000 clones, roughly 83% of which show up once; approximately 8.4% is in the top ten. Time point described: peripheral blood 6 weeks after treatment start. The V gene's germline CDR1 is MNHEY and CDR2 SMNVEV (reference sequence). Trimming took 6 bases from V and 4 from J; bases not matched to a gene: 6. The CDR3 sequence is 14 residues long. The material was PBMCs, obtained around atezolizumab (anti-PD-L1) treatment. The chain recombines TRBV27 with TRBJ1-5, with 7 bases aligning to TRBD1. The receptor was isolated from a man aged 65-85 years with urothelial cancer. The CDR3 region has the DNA TGTGCCAGCAGCCCGTGGGACAGAAATCAGCCCCAGCATTTT. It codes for CASSPWDRNQPQHF.